This T cell receptor (beta chain) was recovered during a study of blood T cell repertoires in COVID-19. Across the whole study: Samples came from the United States, Italy and Spain, spanning acute and convalescent COVID-19. In each case, the material was cDNA or gDNA derived from T cells, B-cell-depleted T cells, or PBMCs.

The V and J ends lost 10 bases and 7 bases respectively, with 16 bases between them. This CDR3 comprises 13 residues. From germline, CDR1 is ENHRY and CDR2 SYGVKD. TCRdb keeps only in-frame clones here, not all; method: immunoSEQ multiplex PCR. The sample lists more than 90,000 clones, 70% to 90% seen once, with 15% to 20% in the top ten. Patients at the Seattle site were enrolled during active infection and followed longitudinally. The sequencing input was peripheral blood. V gene TRBV10-3 combines with J gene TRBJ1-4; D not certain. This TCR was recovered from a woman aged 60-75 years with COVID-19, enrolled during active disease. The CDR3, as DNA: TGTGCCAGTCGGGAAATAGCGGGTGAAAAACTGTTTTTT. Its translation is CASREIAGEKLFF.